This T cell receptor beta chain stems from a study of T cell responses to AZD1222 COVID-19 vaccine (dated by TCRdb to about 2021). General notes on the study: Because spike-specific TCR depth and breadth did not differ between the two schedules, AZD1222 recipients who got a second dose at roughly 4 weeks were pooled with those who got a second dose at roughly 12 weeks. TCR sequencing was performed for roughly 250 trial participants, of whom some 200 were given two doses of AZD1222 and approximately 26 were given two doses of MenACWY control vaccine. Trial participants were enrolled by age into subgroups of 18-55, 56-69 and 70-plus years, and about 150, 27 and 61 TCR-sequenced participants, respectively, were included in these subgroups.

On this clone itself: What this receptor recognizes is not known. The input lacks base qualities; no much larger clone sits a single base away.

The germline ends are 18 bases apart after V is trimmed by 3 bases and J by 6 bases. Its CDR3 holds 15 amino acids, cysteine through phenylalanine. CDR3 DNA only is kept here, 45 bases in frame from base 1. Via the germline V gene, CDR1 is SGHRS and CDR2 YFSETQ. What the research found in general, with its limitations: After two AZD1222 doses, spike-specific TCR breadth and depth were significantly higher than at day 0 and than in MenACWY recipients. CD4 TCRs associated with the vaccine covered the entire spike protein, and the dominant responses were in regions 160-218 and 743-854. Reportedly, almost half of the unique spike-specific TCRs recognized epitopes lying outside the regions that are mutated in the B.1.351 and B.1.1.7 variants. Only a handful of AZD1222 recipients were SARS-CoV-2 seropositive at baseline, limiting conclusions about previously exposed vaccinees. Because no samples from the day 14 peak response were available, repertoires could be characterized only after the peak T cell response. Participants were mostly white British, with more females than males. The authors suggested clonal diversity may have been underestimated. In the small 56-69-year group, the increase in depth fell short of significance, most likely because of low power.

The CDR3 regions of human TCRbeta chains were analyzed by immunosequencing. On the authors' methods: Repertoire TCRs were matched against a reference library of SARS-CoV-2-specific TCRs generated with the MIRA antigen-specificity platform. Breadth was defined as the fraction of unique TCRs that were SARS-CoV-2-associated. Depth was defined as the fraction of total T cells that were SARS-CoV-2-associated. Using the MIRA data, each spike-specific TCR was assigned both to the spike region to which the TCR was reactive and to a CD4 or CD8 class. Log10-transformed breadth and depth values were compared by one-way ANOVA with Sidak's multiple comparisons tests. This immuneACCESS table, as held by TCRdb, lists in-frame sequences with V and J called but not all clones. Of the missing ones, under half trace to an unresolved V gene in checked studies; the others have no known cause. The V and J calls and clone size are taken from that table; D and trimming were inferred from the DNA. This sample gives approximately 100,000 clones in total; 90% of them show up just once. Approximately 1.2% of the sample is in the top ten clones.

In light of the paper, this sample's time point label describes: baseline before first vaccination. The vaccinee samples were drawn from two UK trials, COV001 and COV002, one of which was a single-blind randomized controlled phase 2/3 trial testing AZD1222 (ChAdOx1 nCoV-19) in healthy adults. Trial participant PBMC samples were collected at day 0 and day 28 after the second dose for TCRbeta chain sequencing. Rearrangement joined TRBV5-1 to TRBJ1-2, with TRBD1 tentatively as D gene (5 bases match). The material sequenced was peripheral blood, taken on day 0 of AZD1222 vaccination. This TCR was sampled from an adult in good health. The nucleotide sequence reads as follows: TGCGCCAGCAGCTCGGGGAGCAGGGTAAGGAATGGCTACACCTTC. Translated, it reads CASSSGSRVRNGYTF.